At least ten counts were recorded for the clone carrying this T cell receptor (beta chain). With a J-beta primer mix and a sample-barcoded 5' primer, a second PCR ran about 7 to 12 cycles. Each CDR3 protein is one row after TCRdb ran MiXCR on the 5' RACE reads. Of 580,000 or so distinct CDR3 sequences listed, 47% were seen once; the top ten hold 20% to 25%. The CDR3 sequence is 16 residues long. Germline CDR1 and CDR2: LGHNA and YSLEER. V lost 4 bases to trimming and J lost 2 bases; unmatched junction nucleotides: 5. This sample stems from a study of blood T cells in healthy people across ages. V and J are TRBV4-3 and TRBJ2-3, with 11 bases matching TRBD2. The receptor comes from a man aged 80 or over in good health. The sample was blood. CDR3 bases: TGCGCCAGCAGCCTCAATAGCGGGGGGGCCACAGATACGCAGTATTTT. The encoded protein is CASSLNSGGATDTQYF.